Presented here are 21 T cell receptor beta chains from one specimen sequenced in a study of cytomegalovirus exposure and HLA in healthy donors. With 60 Vbeta and 13 Jbeta primers, the PCR was carried out. The protocol was immunoSEQ multiplex PCR, while the TCRdb copy is restricted to in-frame clones and leaves out a portion. The sample's table shows around 50,000 clones. Sequenced: PBMCs. These receptor sequences come from a woman aged 40 to 50 in good health and CMV-seronegative.

V is TRBV18 and J is TRBJ2-6; D might be TRBD2 (5 bases). Germline CDR1 is KGHSH and CDR2 is LQKENI. CDR3 size: 19 residues. V dropped 6 bases and J dropped 0 bases, with 21 bases sitting between them. The CDR3 is CASSSGSRVPISGANVLTF. The CDR3 nucleotides read TGTGCCAGCTCTTCGGGGAGCAGAGTTCCTATCTCTGGGGCCAACGTCCTGACTTTC.

The genes are TRBV19 and TRBJ1-5; perhaps TRBD1 as D (5 bases). The CDR3 runs 15 residues. V was trimmed by 7 bases and J by 2 bases, leaving 15 bases between them. Germline CDR1 LNHDA, CDR2 SQIVND (reference sequence). The CDR3 spells CASKSTGGGNQPQHF. The CDR3 region has the DNA TGTGCCAGTAAATCGACCGGGGGAGGCAATCAGCCCCAGCATTTT.

The chain is built from TRBV5-1 and TRBJ2-3, with 7 positions matching TRBD2. Per the germline V gene, CDR1 is SGHRS and CDR2 is YFSETQ. CDR3 size: 15 residues. J gave up 1 base and V 7 bases, and 9 bases lay outside the gene matches. In nucleotides, the CDR3 is TGCGCCAGCTCCCCCGGAGGGAGGGGCACAGATACGCAGTATTTT. It specifies CASSPGGRGTDTQYF.

The chain recombines TRBV28 with TRBJ1-5; D not certain. The CDR3 extends over 13 amino acids. Trimming removed 6 bases from V and 2 bases from J, with 8 bases in between. CDR1 and CDR2 (germline): MDHEN, SYDVKM. The CDR3 nucleotides are TGTGCCAGCAGCCCCGTAGGCAATCAGCCCCAGCATTTT. Its translation: CASSPVGNQPQHF.

V and J are TRBV2 and TRBJ2-5; D is unclear. Trimming pared 6 bases from V and 2 bases from J, leaving 13 bases between. Germline lookup yields CDR1 SNHLY and CDR2 FYNNEI. There are 14 residues in the CDR3. This CDR3 reads CASSAHGFQETQYF. The CDR3 DNA reads as TGTGCCAGCAGCGCGCACGGTTTTCAAGAGACCCAGTACTTC.

As concerns this clone: The germline gene is not matched at one end of the junction; a read error may be the cause. The V call is TRBV6-1, the J call TRBJ1-5, with TRBD1 matching over 9 bases. Germline V gene data show CDR1 as MNHNS and CDR2 as SASEGT. CDR3 size: 13 residues. The CDR3 sequence: CASTRQGDQPRHF. For the CDR3, the DNA is TGTGCCAGCACCCGACAGGGGGATCAGCCCCGGCATTTT.

The chain couples TRBV19 to TRBJ2-7; 8 bases are shared with TRBD2. Germline lookup yields CDR1 LNHDA and CDR2 SQIVND (reference sequence). The CDR3 sequence is 14 residues long. The junction had 1 base not matched to a gene; V was cut back by 1 base and J by 2 bases. CDR3 nucleotide sequence: TGTGCCAGTAGTATAGGGACTAGCACCTACGAGCAGTACTTC. Translation gives CASSIGTSTYEQYF.

This chain uses TRBV18 with TRBJ1-1, with D unclear. Trimming left V 5 bases short and J 1 base short, with 8 bases between. Germline loops: CDR1 KGHSH, CDR2 LQKENI. The CDR3 has 13 amino acids. The CDR3 bases are TGTGCCAGCTCATTCCAGAAGAACACTGAAGCTTTCTTT. Translating it yields CASSFQKNTEAFF.

V and J are TRBV10-3 and TRBJ2-3, with 7 bases identical to TRBD2. The CDR3 has 14 amino acids. Losses at the gene ends were 8 bases for V and 5 bases for J; bases not matched to a gene: 10. Germline CDR1 reads ENHRY; CDR2 reads SYGVKD. CDR3: CAIALPGEGDTQYF. In DNA, the CDR3 is TGTGCCATCGCCCTTCCGGGGGAGGGAGATACGCAGTATTTT.

This chain connects TRBV30 to TRBJ1-2; TRBD1 matches 8 bases. Trimming took 1 base from V and 7 from J; bases not matched to a gene: 5. Germline CDR1 GTSNPN, CDR2 SVGIG (reference sequence). The CDR3 loop spans 13 amino acids. The chain's CDR3 is CAWSAWTGSGYTF. Written as DNA, the CDR3 is TGTGCCTGGAGTGCTTGGACAGGGTCTGGCTACACCTTC.

The chain is built from TRBV7-2 and TRBJ1-6; D unclear. This CDR3 spans 14 amino acids. Trimming left V 5 bases short and J 5 bases short, with 10 bases between. The germline gives CDR1 SGHTA, CDR2 FQGNSA. The DNA of the CDR3 is TGTGCCAGCAGCGCGAGCGTCCATAATTCACCCCTCCACTTT. Its translation: CASSASVHNSPLHF.

The chain has TRBV5-1 and TRBJ2-2; 7 positions agree with TRBD1. Trimming at V came to 4 bases and at J to 3 bases, leaving 9 bases not matched to a gene. The CDR3 extends over 16 amino acids. Germline CDR1 is SGHRS and CDR2 is YFSETQ. CDR3 nucleotides: TGCGCCAGCAGCCCGGATAGGGGGCAGGACACCGGGGAGCTGTTTTTT. As protein: CASSPDRGQDTGELFF.

Comment on this clone: Here the CDR3 omits its conserved ending phenylalanine or tryptophan, so a read error is the likely source. CDR3 nucleotide sequence: TGCAGTTCCTCCGAAGCTTTCGTT. Its protein product is CSSSEAFV. This chain connects TRBV20-1 to TRBJ1-1; D is ambiguous. V shed 8 bases and J shed 8 bases, with 6 bases lying between them. The CDR3 is made up of 8 amino acids. Germline-derived CDR1 and CDR2 are DFQATT and SNEGSKA (reference sequence).

The J gene is TRBJ1-3, the V gene TRBV5-1; the match to TRBD1 covers 8 bases. J lost 4 bases, V lost 4 bases, and 10 bases had no gene match. Looked up from germline, CDR1 is SGHRS and CDR2 is YFSETQ. The CDR3 has 16 residues. The CDR3 nucleotides read TGCGCCAGCAGCCTAGGACAGGGAGGTACCGGAAACACCATATATTTT. Amino acids: CASSLGQGGTGNTIYF. Complete variable domain (other parts from reference TRBV5-1 and TRBJ1-3): KAGVTQTPRYLIKTRGQQVTLSCSPISGHRSVSWYQQTPGQGLQFLFEYFSETQRNKGNFPGRFSGRQFSNSRSEMNVSTLELGDSALYLCASSLGQGGTGNTIYFGEGSWLTVV.

This chain links TRBV6-6 with TRBJ2-5; TRBD1 agrees at 8 bases. The CDR3 extends over 13 amino acids. The germline gives CDR1 MNHNY, CDR2 SVGAGI (reference sequence). Losses at the gene ends were 4 bases for V and 4 bases for J; bases not matched to a gene: 2. Here the CDR3 reads CASSSTGGETQYF. DNA for the CDR3: TGTGCCAGCAGTTCCACAGGGGGAGAGACCCAGTACTTC.

The chain combines TRBV10-1 with TRBJ1-2; 9 bases are a match to TRBD1. Looked up from germline, CDR1 is WNHNN and CDR2 is SYGVQD (reference sequence). The CDR3 has 16 residues. V shed 7 bases and J 4 bases; nucleotides not matched to a gene: 13. Written as DNA, the CDR3 is TGCGCCAGCAATAGGTCGTCGGGACAGGGTATCTATGGCTACACCTTC. It encodes CASNRSSGQGIYGYTF.

The genes are TRBV29-1 and TRBJ2-1; TRBD2 agrees at 7 bases. The CDR3 spans 15 residues. Germline V CDR1 and CDR2: SQVTM, ANQGSEA. J was trimmed by 6 bases and V by 6 bases; bases with no gene match: 14. The CDR3 nucleotides are TGCAGCGTAGGGGTTCGGACTAGGGCCGTCAATGAGCAGTTCTTC. Translated, it gives CSVGVRTRAVNEQFF.

The chain is built from TRBV29-1 and TRBJ2-7; 9 positions agree with TRBD1. The CDR3 covers 13 residues. Germline CDR1 and CDR2: SQVTM and ANQGSEA. Trimming took 4 bases from V and 5 from J; bases not matched to a gene: 6. CDR3 in DNA: TGCAGCGTTGCGACAGGGGGGAACGACGAGCAGTACTTC. Its translation: CSVATGGNDEQYF.

The chain uses TRBV21-1 and TRBJ1-2. TRBV21-1 is flagged as a pseudogene. The CDR3 is 12 amino acids. The CDR3 protein is CASSPYSYGYTF. The CDR3 DNA is TGTGCCAGCAGCCCCTACTCCTATGGCTACACCTTC.

The chain has TRBV27 and TRBJ2-3; D remains unclear. V dropped 3 bases and J dropped 6 bases, with 7 bases sitting between them. CDR1 is MNHEY, CDR2 SMNVEV, per germline (reference sequence). The length of the CDR3 is 12 residues. CDR3 residues: CASSLNGDTQYF. Written as DNA, the CDR3 is TGTGCCAGCAGTTTGAACGGGGATACGCAGTATTTT.

The chain is built from TRBV29-1 and TRBJ2-3, with a possible D match to TRBD1 (6 bases). Trimming pared 7 bases from V and 1 base from J, leaving 18 bases between. Germline V gene sequence: CDR1 SQVTM, CDR2 ANQGSEA. CDR3 length equals 15 residues. This chain's CDR3 is CSGTRGVYGTDTQYF. Here the CDR3 DNA reads TGCAGCGGAACCAGGGGTGTTTACGGCACAGATACGCAGTATTTT.